These 5 T cell receptor beta chains were all obtained from the same sample, sequenced in a study of response to subunit inactivated influenza vaccine. TCRdb re-derived calls from the RT-PCR reads in MiXCR, one entry per CDR3 protein. The sample contains about 500,000 distinct CDR3 sequences, 16% of which appear only once. Sequenced material: CD4+ T cells sorted from PBMCs, taken around 2 years after vaccination. Every receptor here comes from a man between 50 and 69 years old who received an inactivated influenza vaccine.

The CDR3 reads CASSQVIENKFNYGYTF. The CDR3 nucleotides read TGTGCCAGCAGCCAAGTCATCGAAAACAAGTTCAACTATGGCTACACCTTC. The chain is built from TRBV3-1 and TRBJ1-2; D gene unclear. This CDR3 contains 17 residues. Trimming took off 1 base at V and 2 bases at J, with 17 bases between the two ends. From germline, CDR1 is LGHDT and CDR2 YNNKEL (reference sequence). The full variable domain, completed using reference TRBV3-1 and TRBJ1-2, is DTAVSQTPKYLVTQMGNDKSIKCEQNLGHDTMYWYKQDSKKFLKIMFSYNNKELIINETVPNRFSPKSPDKAHLNLHINSLELGDSAVYFCASSQVIENKFNYGYTFGSGTRLTVV.

V gene TRBV20-1 combines with J gene TRBJ1-2; 7 bases map to TRBD1. V dropped 3 bases and J dropped 4; count of bases not matched to a gene: 5. The germline CDR1 and CDR2 sequences are DFQATT and SNEGSKA (reference sequence). The CDR3 loop spans 13 amino acids. CDR3 sequence: CSASVDRFYGYTF. The DNA of the CDR3 is TGCAGTGCTAGTGTGGACAGGTTCTATGGCTACACCTTC.

The chain couples TRBV29-1 to TRBJ1-1, with D hard to call. The V end lost 1 base, the J end lost 4 bases, and 7 bases lay between the germline ends. The CDR3 has 12 residues. Germline values: CDR1 SQVTM, CDR2 ANQGSEA. This chain's CDR3 is CSVEGTVTEAFF. The CDR3 DNA sequence: TGCAGCGTTGAAGGGACGGTCACTGAAGCTTTCTTT.

The V and J genes are TRBV3-1 and TRBJ1-5, with D maybe TRBD1 (5 bases). The V and J ends lost 3 bases and 2 bases respectively, with 14 bases between them. This CDR3 is 16 amino acids long. Germline CDR1 reads LGHDT; CDR2 reads YNNKEL (reference sequence). CDR3 nucleotides: TGTGCCAGCAGCCACAAGGGGAGGGGTGGCAATCAGCCCCAGCATTTT. This translates into CASSHKGRGGNQPQHF.

This clonotype was seen many times. The CDR3 coding sequence is TGTGCCATCAGTGGAGGACAGGGCTTTGTATACGAGCAGTACTTC. Residues: CAISGGQGFVYEQYF. The chain uses TRBV10-3 and TRBJ2-7, with 8 nucleotides matching TRBD1. Germline CDR1 is ENHRY and CDR2 is SYGVKD. Losses at the gene ends were 4 bases for V and 4 bases for J; bases not matched to a gene: 9. There are 15 residues in the CDR3.